These 20 T cell receptor beta chains were sequenced from one sample in a study of CD8 T cells in acute hepatitis C reinfection. Libraries were prepared by immunoSEQ multiplex PCR; TCRdb keeps only in-frame clonotypes and omits some of them. The sample gives tens of thousands of clones, approximately 85% of which show up once; approximately 9.9% is in the top ten. Time point indicated: naive CD8 control sorted from an acute-time-point sample. The sample was naive CD8+ T cells from PBMCs. The receptors here all came from a woman between 18 and 30 years old who spontaneously cleared hepatitis C infection.

This sequence joins TRBV11-1 and TRBJ1-1, with D perhaps TRBD1 (5 bases). The CDR3 totals 15 residues. Germline V CDR1 and CDR2: SGHAT, FQDESV (reference sequence). Trimming stripped 1 base from V and 0 bases from J, with 9 bases between. CDR3 nucleotide sequence: TGTGCCAGCAGCTTAGGGAAGGGGATGAACACTGAAGCTTTCTTT. As protein: CASSLGKGMNTEAFF. Full variable domain (outside the CDR3, taken from reference TRBV11-1 and TRBJ1-1): EAEVAQSPRYKITEKSQAVAFWCDPISGHATLYWYRQILGQGPELLVQFQDESVVDDSQLPKDRFSAERLKGVDSTLKIQPAELGDSAMYLCASSLGKGMNTEAFFGQGTRLTVV.

This clone showed up just once. The chain employs TRBV7-9 and TRBJ2-2; the match to TRBD2 covers 9 bases. The J segment lost 6 bases and the V segment lost 4 bases, leaving 6 bases of the junction unmatched. Germline V gene lookup returns CDR1 SEHNR and CDR2 FQNEAQ (reference sequence). CDR3 length equals 15 residues. The CDR3, as DNA: TGTGCCAGCAGCTCGCAAGGACTAGCGTCCGGGGAGCTGTTTTTT. It translates to CASSSQGLASGELFF.

V usage is TRBV2 and J usage is TRBJ1-4; no firm D call. CDR3 length: 16 amino acids. Trimming removed 2 bases from V and 11 bases from J, with 21 bases in between. CDR1 is SNHLY, CDR2 FYNNEI, per germline. The CDR3 reads CASSEMVGQGQGKLFF. DNA for the CDR3: TGTGCCAGCAGTGAAATGGTTGGCCAAGGTCAAGGGAAACTGTTTTTT. Variable domain in full (rest from reference TRBV2 and TRBJ1-4): EPEVTQTPSHQVTQMGQEVILRCVPISNHLYFYWYRQILGQKVEFLVSFYNNEISEKSEIFDDQFSVERPDGSNFTLKIRSTKLEDSAMYFCASSEMVGQGQGKLFFGSGTQLSVL.

The chain carries TRBV4-1 and TRBJ1-1; a possible D gene is TRBD1 (5 bases). The CDR3 loop spans 15 amino acids. Per the germline V gene, CDR1 is MGHRA and CDR2 is YSYEKL. V was shortened by 0 bases and J by 2 bases, with 10 bases between the two germline ends. In nucleotides, the CDR3 is TGCGCCAGCAGCCAAGAGGCCAGGGCAAACACTGAAGCTTTCTTT. Translated, it gives CASSQEARANTEAFF.

This chain links TRBV25-1 with TRBJ2-1; 7 nucleotides align to TRBD2. Germline V gene sequence: CDR1 MGHDK, CDR2 SYGVNS. The CDR3 runs 15 residues. V dropped 6 bases and J dropped 4; count of bases not matched to a gene: 9. CDR3 loop: CASSLTSPFYNEQFF. DNA of the CDR3: TGTGCCAGCAGCCTGACTAGCCCATTTTACAATGAGCAGTTCTTC.

This clone was counted only a few times. V gene TRBV29-1 combines with J gene TRBJ1-3, with unresolved D. The CDR3 loop spans 14 amino acids. Germline V gene lookup returns CDR1 SQVTM and CDR2 ANQGSEA. The V and J ends lost 4 bases and 3 bases respectively, with 13 bases between them. The CDR3 nucleotides read TGCAGCGTTGCCTCCGGGGTGGATGGAAACACCATATATTTT. Translating it yields CSVASGVDGNTIYF.

This sequence joins TRBV5-5 and TRBJ1-3, with a tentative D call TRBD1 (5 bases). The CDR3 covers 18 residues. The V end was cut by 4 bases, the J end by 7 bases, with 27 bases between. Germline assignment: CDR1 SGHKS and CDR2 YYEKEE (reference sequence). The CDR3 bases are TGTGCCAGCAGCCGAATTGAAGGGGACTTAAACGCCTATAACACCATATATTTT. This gives the protein CASSRIEGDLNAYNTIYF.

This rearrangement joins TRBV5-4 to TRBJ2-7, with 7 bases fitting TRBD2. V dropped 0 bases and J dropped 7; count of bases not matched to a gene: 10. The CDR3 length is 15 residues. The germline V gene encodes CDR1 SGHNT and CDR2 YYREEE (reference sequence). The DNA for the CDR3 is TGTGCCAGCAGCTTGGTGGGCGGGAGCCCCGATGAGCAGTACTTC. It translates to CASSLVGGSPDEQYF.

This clone was seen only once. The chain has TRBV19 and TRBJ1-4, with D perhaps TRBD1 (6 bases). Trimming took off 8 bases at V and 6 bases at J, with 16 bases between the two ends. The CDR3 consists of 14 residues. Germline CDR1 is LNHDA and CDR2 is SQIVND (reference sequence). CDR3 nucleotide sequence: TGTGCCAGTGGCCCCCGGACAGTCGATGAAAAACTGTTTTTT. Translation gives CASGPRTVDEKLFF.

The chain carries TRBV28 and TRBJ1-3, with D unclear. The V end lost 7 bases, the J end lost 0 bases, and 16 bases lay between the germline ends. The germline V gene encodes CDR1 MDHEN and CDR2 SYDVKM. This CDR3 is built from 16 residues. The CDR3 DNA sequence: TGTGCCAGCACCCCCGGGTTGGGAGGCTCTGGAAACACCATATATTTT. Translated: CASTPGLGGSGNTIYF.

The chain carries TRBV19 and TRBJ1-5; D gene unclear. Trimming took 6 bases from V and 5 from J, leaving 17 bases between them. The germline gives CDR1 LNHDA, CDR2 SQIVND (reference sequence). The CDR3 is 15 residues long. This CDR3 reads CASRRTGDGYQPQHF. The CDR3 coding sequence is TGTGCCAGTAGACGGACCGGGGATGGGTATCAGCCCCAGCATTTT.

The chain employs TRBV7-8 and TRBJ2-6; TRBD2 matches at 10 bases. The CDR3 spans 20 residues. The germline gives CDR1 SGHVS, CDR2 FQNEAQ. V lost 1 base, J lost 2 bases, and 11 bases stayed unmatched. The CDR3 spells CASSLEVLAGDLAGANVLTF. The DNA for the CDR3 is TGTGCCAGCAGCTTAGAGGTTCTAGCGGGAGACCTCGCTGGGGCCAACGTCCTGACTTTC. Combining the CDR3 with reference TRBV7-8 and TRBJ2-6 gives the whole variable domain GAGVSQSPRYKVAKRGQDVALRCDPISGHVSLFWYQQALGQGPEFLTYFQNEAQLDKSGLPSDRFFAERPEGSVSTLKIQRTQQEDSAVYLCASSLEVLAGDLAGANVLTFGAGSRLTVL.

The rearrangement uses TRBV4-2 and TRBJ2-1, with D unclear. This CDR3 is 12 amino acids long. V lost 2 bases and J lost 10, with 9 bases in between. From germline, CDR1 is LGHNA and CDR2 YNFKEQ. In DNA, the CDR3 is TGTGCCAGCAGCCAAATTAGTAACGAGCAGTTCTTC. It translates to CASSQISNEQFF.

The chain is built from TRBV10-3 and TRBJ2-7, with D perhaps given as TRBD1 or TRBD2 (6 bases each). Trimming took off 5 bases at V and 2 bases at J, with 19 bases between the two ends. The CDR3 consists of 16 residues. CDR1 is ENHRY and CDR2 is SYGVKD in the germline V gene. This CDR3 is CAISFPGRGGPYEQYF. The CDR3 nucleotides are TGTGCCATCAGTTTTCCCGGCAGGGGAGGTCCCTACGAGCAGTACTTC.

The gene calls are TRBV27 and TRBJ2-1; D gene ambiguous. Between the trimmed V and J ends, which lost 2 bases and 8 bases, there was a span of 16 bases. The CDR3 contains 15 residues. Germline V CDR1 and CDR2: MNHEY, SMNVEV (reference sequence). The CDR3 loop reads CASSLGERQHHEQFF. The DNA of the CDR3 is TGTGCCAGCAGTTTAGGGGAACGGCAGCACCATGAGCAGTTCTTC.

The chain employs TRBV5-1 and TRBJ2-7, with D possibly called TRBD1 or TRBD2 (5 bases each). Germline V gene data show CDR1 as SGHRS and CDR2 as YFSETQ. CDR3 size: 15 residues. V lost 4 bases and J lost 4, with 18 bases in between. The CDR3 DNA reads as TGCGCCAGCAGCATTTCGGGACCCGCATCGTACGAGCAGTACTTC. Encoded protein: CASSISGPASYEQYF.

The genes are TRBV6-6 and TRBJ2-1; no firm D call. Germline assignment: CDR1 MNHNY and CDR2 SVGAGI (reference sequence). The ends were cut back, 6 bases at V and 3 bases at J, with 12 bases in the middle. The CDR3 runs 14 residues. The CDR3 reads CASSKEALYNEQFF. CDR3 coding DNA: TGTGCCAGCAGCAAAGAGGCCCTCTACAATGAGCAGTTCTTC.

V and J are TRBV18 and TRBJ2-7, with TRBD1 as a possible D gene (6 bases). This CDR3 has 14 residues. The V gene lost 2 bases and the J gene lost 1 base, with 9 bases spanning the gap. The germline V gene encodes CDR1 KGHSH and CDR2 LQKENI. CDR3 sequence: CASSPGTPSYEQYF. The CDR3 nucleotides read TGTGCCAGCTCACCAGGGACACCTTCCTACGAGCAGTACTTC.

The chain uses TRBV5-4 and TRBJ1-3; D may be TRBD1 (6 bases). The CDR3 runs 13 residues. Germline values: CDR1 SGHNT, CDR2 YYREEE (reference sequence). Trimming cost V 5 bases and J 12 bases, with 18 bases left between them. CDR3 bases: TGTGCCAGCAGATCACAGGGAAACCCCCACATATATTTT. Translated, it gives CASRSQGNPHIYF.

This clone occurred a few times. J is TRBJ2-7 and V is TRBV2; perhaps TRBD2 as D (5 bases). The germline CDR1 and CDR2 sequences are SNHLY and FYNNEI. V was pared by 6 bases and J by 2 bases, with 5 bases between. This CDR3 is 11 amino acids long. The CDR3 coding sequence is TGTGCCAGCAGACTAGCCTACGAGCAGTACTTC. Its translation is CASRLAYEQYF.